This T cell receptor beta chain was sequenced during a study of T cell changes during pregnancy in multiple sclerosis. The V gene's germline CDR1 is SGHRS and CDR2 YFSETQ. The CDR3 sequence is 13 residues long. Deletions cut 7 bases from V and 4 bases from J, with 12 bases between. Generated by immunoSEQ multiplex PCR, the TCRdb table keeps only in-frame clones and is missing some. The table shows fewer than 95,000 clones, with 80% to 95% occurring only once. The input for sequencing was peripheral blood, taken in the first trimester of pregnancy. This receptor was identified in a female donor in good health, enrolled as a control in a pregnancy study. This chain joins TRBV5-1 and TRBJ2-1; TRBD1 might be the D (6 bases). CDR3 sequence: CASRLDRYNEQFF. The CDR3 region has the DNA TGCGCCAGCCGTCTGGACAGATACAATGAGCAGTTCTTC.